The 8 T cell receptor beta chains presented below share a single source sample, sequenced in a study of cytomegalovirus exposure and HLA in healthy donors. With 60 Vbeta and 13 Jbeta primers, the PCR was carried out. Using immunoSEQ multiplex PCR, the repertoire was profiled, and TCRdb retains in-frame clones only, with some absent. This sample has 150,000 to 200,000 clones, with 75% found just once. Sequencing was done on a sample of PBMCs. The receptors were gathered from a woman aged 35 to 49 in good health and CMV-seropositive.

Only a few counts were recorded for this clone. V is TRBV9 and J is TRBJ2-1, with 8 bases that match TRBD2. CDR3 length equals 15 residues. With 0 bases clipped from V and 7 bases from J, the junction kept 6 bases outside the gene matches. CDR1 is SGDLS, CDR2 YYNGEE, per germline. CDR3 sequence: CASSVVPSGRNEQFF. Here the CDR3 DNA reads TGTGCCAGCAGCGTAGTTCCTAGCGGGCGGAATGAGCAGTTCTTC.

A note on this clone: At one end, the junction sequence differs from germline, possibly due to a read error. CDR3 in amino acids: CSSSALPGLAGPTDTQYF. Written as DNA, the CDR3 is TGTTCCAGCAGCGCTCTCCCGGGACTAGCGGGACCCACAGATACGCAGTATTTT. This rearrangement joins TRBV7-9 to TRBJ2-3; 13 nucleotides line up with TRBD2. Germline values: CDR1 SEHNR, CDR2 FQNEAQ (reference sequence). The CDR3 is 18 residues long.

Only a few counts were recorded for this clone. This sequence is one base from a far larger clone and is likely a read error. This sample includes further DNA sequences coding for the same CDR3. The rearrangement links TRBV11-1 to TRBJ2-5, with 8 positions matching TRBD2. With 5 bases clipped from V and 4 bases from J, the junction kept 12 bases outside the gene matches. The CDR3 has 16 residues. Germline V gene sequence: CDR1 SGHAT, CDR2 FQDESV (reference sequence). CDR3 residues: CASSLFPSGSSETQYF. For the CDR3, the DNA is TGTGCCAGCAGCCTCTTCCCCAGCGGGAGTTCAGAGACCCAGTACTTC.

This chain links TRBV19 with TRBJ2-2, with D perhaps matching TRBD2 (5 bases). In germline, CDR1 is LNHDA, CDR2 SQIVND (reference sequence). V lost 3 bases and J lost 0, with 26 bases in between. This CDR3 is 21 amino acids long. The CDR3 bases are TGTGCCAGTAGTATGTCGGTCAACTGGGTTCGCGGAGGCGCGAACACCGGGGAGCTGTTTTTT. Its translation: CASSMSVNWVRGGANTGELFF. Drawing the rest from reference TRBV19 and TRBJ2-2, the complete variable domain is DGGITQSPKYLFRKEGQNVTLSCEQNLNHDAMYWYRQDPGQGLRLIYYSQIVNDFQKGDIAEGYSVSREKKESFPLTVTSAQKNPTAFYLCASSMSVNWVRGGANTGELFFGEGSRLTVL.

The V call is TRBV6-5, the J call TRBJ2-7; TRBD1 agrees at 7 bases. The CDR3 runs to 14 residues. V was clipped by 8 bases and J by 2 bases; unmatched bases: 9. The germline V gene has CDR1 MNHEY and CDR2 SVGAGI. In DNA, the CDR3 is TGTGCCAGCTGCGGACAGGTCCGACCCTACGAGCAGTACTTC. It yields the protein CASCGQVRPYEQYF.

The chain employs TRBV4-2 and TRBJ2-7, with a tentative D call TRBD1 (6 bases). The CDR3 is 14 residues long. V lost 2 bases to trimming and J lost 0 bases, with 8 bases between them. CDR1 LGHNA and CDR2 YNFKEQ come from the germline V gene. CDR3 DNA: TGTGCCAGCAGCCAACGACAGGTCTCCTACGAGCAGTACTTC. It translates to CASSQRQVSYEQYF.

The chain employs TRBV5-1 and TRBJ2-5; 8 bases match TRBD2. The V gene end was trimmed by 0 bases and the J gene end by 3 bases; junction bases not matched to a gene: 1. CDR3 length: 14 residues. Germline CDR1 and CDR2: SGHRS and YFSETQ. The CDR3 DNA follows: TGCGCCAGCAGCTTGGAACTAGCGGAAGAGACCCAGTACTTC. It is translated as CASSLELAEETQYF.

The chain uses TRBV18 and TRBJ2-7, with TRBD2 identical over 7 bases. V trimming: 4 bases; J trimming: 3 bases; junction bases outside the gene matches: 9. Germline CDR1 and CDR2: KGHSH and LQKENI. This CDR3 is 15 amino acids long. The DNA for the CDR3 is TGTGCCAGCTCACGGAGCGGGGCGACACTCTACGAGCAGTACTTC. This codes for CASSRSGATLYEQYF.